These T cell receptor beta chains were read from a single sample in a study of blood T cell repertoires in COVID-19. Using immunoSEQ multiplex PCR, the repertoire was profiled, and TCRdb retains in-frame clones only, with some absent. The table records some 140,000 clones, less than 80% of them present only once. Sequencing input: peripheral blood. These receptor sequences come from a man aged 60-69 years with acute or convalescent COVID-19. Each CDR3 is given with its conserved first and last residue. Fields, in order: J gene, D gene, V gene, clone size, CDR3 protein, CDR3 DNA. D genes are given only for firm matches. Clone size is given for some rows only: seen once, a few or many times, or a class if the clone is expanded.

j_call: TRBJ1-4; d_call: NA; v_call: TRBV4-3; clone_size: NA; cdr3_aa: CASSQDTGPSNEKLFF; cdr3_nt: TGCGCCAGCAGCCAAGATACAGGACCATCTAATGAAAAACTGTTTTTT
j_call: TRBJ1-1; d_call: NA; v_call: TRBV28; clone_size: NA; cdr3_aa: CASRGFMNTEAFF; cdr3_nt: TGTGCCAGCCGGGGGTTCATGAACACTGAAGCTTTCTTT
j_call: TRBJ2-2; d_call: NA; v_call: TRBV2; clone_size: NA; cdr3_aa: CASSEQGTGELFF; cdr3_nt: TGTGCCAGCAGTGAACAGGGCACCGGGGAGCTGTTTTTT
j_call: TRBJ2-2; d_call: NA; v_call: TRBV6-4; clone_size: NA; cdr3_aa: CASSDGITSGELFF; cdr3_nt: TGTGCCAGCAGTGATGGTATAACTTCAGGGGAGCTGTTTTTT
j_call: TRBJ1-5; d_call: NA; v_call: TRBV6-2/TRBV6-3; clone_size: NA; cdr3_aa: CASSPEGGKSFF; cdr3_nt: TGTGCCAGCAGCCCCGAAGGGGGAAAATCGTTTTTT
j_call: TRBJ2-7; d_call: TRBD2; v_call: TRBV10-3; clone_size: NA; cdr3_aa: CAARARESSYEQYF; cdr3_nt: TGTGCCGCCCGAGCGCGGGAGTCGTCCTACGAGCAGTACTTC
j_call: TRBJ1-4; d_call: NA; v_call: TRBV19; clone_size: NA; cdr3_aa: CASRGGEKLFF; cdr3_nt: TGTGCCAGCAGAGGAGGTGAAAAACTGTTTTTT
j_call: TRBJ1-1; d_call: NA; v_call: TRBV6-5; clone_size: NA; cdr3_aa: CASSGPGTEAFF; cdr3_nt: TGTGCCAGCAGCGGTCCCGGCACTGAAGCTTTCTTT
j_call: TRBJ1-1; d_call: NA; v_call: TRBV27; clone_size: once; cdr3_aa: CASSPGGVATEAFF; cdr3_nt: TGTGCCAGCAGTCCCGGGGGGGTGGCCACTGAAGCTTTCTTT
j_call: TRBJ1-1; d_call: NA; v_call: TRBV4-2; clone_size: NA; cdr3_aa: CASSQVERLNTEAFF; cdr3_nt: TGTGCCAGCAGCCAAGTGGAGCGGCTGAACACTGAAGCTTTCTTT
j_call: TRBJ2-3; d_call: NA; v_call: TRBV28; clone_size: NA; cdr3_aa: CATGGGRIDTQYF; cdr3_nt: TGTGCCACCGGAGGTGGTCGGATAGATACGCAGTATTTT
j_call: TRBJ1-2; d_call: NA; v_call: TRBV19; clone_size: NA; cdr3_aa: CASTQGGIGAGYTF; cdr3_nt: TGTGCCAGTACCCAAGGAGGGATAGGGGCTGGCTACACCTTC
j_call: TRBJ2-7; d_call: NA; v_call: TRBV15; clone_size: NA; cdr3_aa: CATSRDRIPSYEQYF; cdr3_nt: TGTGCCACCAGCAGAGACAGGATCCCCTCCTACGAGCAGTACTTC
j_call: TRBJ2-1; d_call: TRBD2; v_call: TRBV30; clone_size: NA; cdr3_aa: CAWSVVQGGSEQFF; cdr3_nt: TGTGCCTGGAGTGTAGTCCAGGGAGGGAGTGAGCAGTTCTTC
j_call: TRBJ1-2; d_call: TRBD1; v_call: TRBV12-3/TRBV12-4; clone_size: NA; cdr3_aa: CASSSGTVGYTF; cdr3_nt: TGTGCCAGCAGTTCCGGGACAGTTGGCTACACCTTC
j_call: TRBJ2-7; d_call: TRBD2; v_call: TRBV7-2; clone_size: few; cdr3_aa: CASSLGTSGRIDEQYF; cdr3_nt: TGTGCCAGCAGCTTAGGGACTAGCGGGAGGATCGACGAGCAGTACTTC
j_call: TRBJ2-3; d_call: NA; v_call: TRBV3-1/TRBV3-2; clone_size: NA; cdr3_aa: CASSQDPTADTQYF; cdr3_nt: TGTGCCAGCAGCCAAGATCCGACAGCGGATACGCAGTATTTT
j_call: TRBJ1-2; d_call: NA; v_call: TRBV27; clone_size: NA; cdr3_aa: CASSSGRANYGYTF; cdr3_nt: TGTGCCAGCAGTTCTGGGAGAGCTAACTATGGCTACACCTTC
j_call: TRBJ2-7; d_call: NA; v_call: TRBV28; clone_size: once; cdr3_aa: CASTGGLGYEQYF; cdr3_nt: TGTGCCAGCACCGGCGGCCTCGGCTACGAGCAGTACTTC
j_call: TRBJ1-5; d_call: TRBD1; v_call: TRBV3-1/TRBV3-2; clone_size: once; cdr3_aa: CASSPIPTGEDQPQHF; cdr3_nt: TGTGCCAGCAGCCCCATTCCGACAGGGGAGGACCAGCCCCAGCATTTT
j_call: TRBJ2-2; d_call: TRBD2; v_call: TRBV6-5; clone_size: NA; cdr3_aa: CASFSGRLNTGELFF; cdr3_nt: TGTGCCAGCTTTAGCGGGAGGCTTAACACCGGGGAGCTGTTTTTT
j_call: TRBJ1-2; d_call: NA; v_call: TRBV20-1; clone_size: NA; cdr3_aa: CSGVGVYGYTF; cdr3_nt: TGCAGTGGAGTGGGCGTCTATGGCTACACCTTC
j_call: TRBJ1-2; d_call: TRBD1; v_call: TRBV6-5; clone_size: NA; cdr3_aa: CASRGTGGIYGYTF; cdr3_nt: TGTGCCAGTCGCGGGACAGGGGGAATCTATGGCTACACCTTC
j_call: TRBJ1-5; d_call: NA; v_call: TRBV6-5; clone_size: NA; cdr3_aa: CASRDRPGNQPQHF; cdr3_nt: TGTGCCAGCAGGGACAGACCGGGCAATCAGCCCCAGCATTTT
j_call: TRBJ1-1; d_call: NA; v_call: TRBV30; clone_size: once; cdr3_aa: CAWSVQELTEAFF; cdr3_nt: TGTGCCTGGAGTGTACAGGAGCTCACTGAAGCTTTCTTT
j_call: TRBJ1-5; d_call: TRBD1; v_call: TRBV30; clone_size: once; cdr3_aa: CAWSPRQGAQPQHF; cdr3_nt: TGTGCCTGGAGTCCCCGGCAGGGGGCTCAGCCCCAGCATTTT
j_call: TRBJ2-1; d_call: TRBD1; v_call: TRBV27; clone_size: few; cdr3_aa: CASSSSGTGVFF; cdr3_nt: TGTGCCAGCAGTTCCTCCGGGACAGGGGTGTTCTTC
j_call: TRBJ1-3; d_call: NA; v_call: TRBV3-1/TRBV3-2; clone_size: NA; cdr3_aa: CASSQGGGNTIYF; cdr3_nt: TGTGCCAGCAGCCAAGGAGGAGGAAACACCATATATTTT
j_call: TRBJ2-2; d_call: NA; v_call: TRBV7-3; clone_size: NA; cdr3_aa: CASSGQNTGELFF; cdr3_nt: TGTGCCAGCAGCGGGCAAAACACCGGGGAGCTGTTTTTT